The rows below give T cell receptor beta chains drawn from one sample of a study of blood T cell repertoires in COVID-19. The repertoire was sequenced with immunoSEQ multiplex PCR; TCRdb's copy has only in-frame clones and lacks some. The sample includes about 210,000 clones, about 83% of them seen just once. The sample consisted of peripheral blood. The receptors stem from a man in his forties or fifties with active or convalescent COVID-19. The CDR3 runs from the conserved cysteine through the conserved F or W. Each record gives: clone size, V gene, D gene, J gene, CDR3 DNA, CDR3 protein. D genes are given only for firm matches. Size tells how often a clone was seen (once, few, many) or the class of an expanded clone, and some rows leave it out.

NA	TRBV30	NA	TRBJ1-5	TGTGCCTGGAGTTACGGTCAGCCCCAGCATTTT	CAWSYGQPQHF
NA	TRBV6-2/TRBV6-3	NA	TRBJ1-2	TGTGCCAGCAGTTACACAGCGGGCTATGGCTACACCTTC	CASSYTAGYGYTF
NA	TRBV19	NA	TRBJ2-1	TGTGCCAGTAGCAGAAACAGGGACGATGAGCAGTTCTTC	CASSRNRDDEQFF
NA	TRBV19	TRBD2	TRBJ2-3	TGTGCCAGTAGTATCGGGGGGGGCTTCACAGATACGCAGTATTTT	CASSIGGGFTDTQYF
NA	TRBV9	NA	TRBJ2-5	TGTGCCAGCAGCGTAGATGAGGGAGAGACCCAGTACTTC	CASSVDEGETQYF
once	TRBV7-9	TRBD2	TRBJ2-1	TGTGCCAGCAGCTTATCGCAGGGAGGGTACAATGAGCAGTTCTTC	CASSLSQGGYNEQFF
NA	TRBV20-1	TRBD2	TRBJ2-3	TGCAGTGCGAGTAGCGGGGGGGGCATATCAGATACGCAGTATTTT	CSASSGGGISDTQYF
NA	TRBV18	TRBD1	TRBJ1-1	TGTGCCAGCTCACAGTATGCAGGGGGCGATGAAGCTTTCTTT	CASSQYAGGDEAFF
NA	TRBV6-6	TRBD1	TRBJ2-7	TGTGCCAGCAATAACCCGGGACAGGGGGCCGACGAGCAGTACTTC	CASNNPGQGADEQYF
NA	TRBV4-3	TRBD2	TRBJ2-2	TGCGCCAGCAGCCAGGGGACTAGCGGGGGGACCGGGGAGCTGTTTTTT	CASSQGTSGGTGELFF
NA	TRBV4-1	NA	TRBJ2-2	TGCGCCAGCAGCCGCGAAGGGGGGGCGGCCGGGGAGCTGTTTTTT	CASSREGGAAGELFF
few	TRBV18	NA	TRBJ1-3	TGTGCCAGCTCACCATCGGAGCTATCCTCTGGAAACACCATATATTTT	CASSPSELSSGNTIYF
many	TRBV30	TRBD1	TRBJ2-7	TGTGCCTGGAGTAGGACAGGGGTCCCCTACGAGCAGTACTTC	CAWSRTGVPYEQYF
NA	TRBV3-1/TRBV3-2	NA	TRBJ2-4	TGTGCCAGCAGCCGACCGATGGACTCCATTCAGTACTTC	CASSRPMDSIQYF
NA	TRBV30	NA	TRBJ1-2	TGTGCCTGGAGCCACCGGGGGGAGAGGGCCTATGGCTACACCTTC	CAWSHRGERAYGYTF
NA	TRBV10-3	NA	TRBJ2-5	TGTGCCATCAACGTAGGGGCCCAAGAGACCCAGTACTTC	CAINVGAQETQYF
NA	TRBV28	NA	TRBJ2-7	TGTGCCAGCAGTTTACGACACGAAGCCTACGAGCAGTACTTC	CASSLRHEAYEQYF
NA	TRBV11-2	NA	TRBJ1-2	TGTGCCAGCAGCTCCCTGCGGGACCAATCTGCTAACTATGGCTACACCTTC	CASSSLRDQSANYGYTF
NA	TRBV7-2	TRBD1	TRBJ1-4	TGTGCCAGCTCCCGGGACAGGGGGTTGAATGAAAAACTGTTTTTT	CASSRDRGLNEKLFF
NA	TRBV19	TRBD1	TRBJ2-7	TGTGCCAGTAGTAGAACCGGGACAGGGAACTACGAGCAGTACTTC	CASSRTGTGNYEQYF
NA	TRBV4-1	NA	TRBJ1-3	TGCGCCAGCAGCCAAGACCCGGCGGAGGCTGGAAACACCATATATTTT	CASSQDPAEAGNTIYF
NA	TRBV2	TRBD2	TRBJ2-7	TGTGCCAGCAGTGAAACCTCCGGGGGAGGGGCCTACGAGCAGTACTTC	CASSETSGGGAYEQYF
once	TRBV10-1	TRBD2	TRBJ2-7	TGCGCCAGCAGTAAGACTAGCGGGGGCAACGAGCAGTACTTC	CASSKTSGGNEQYF
once	TRBV10-3	TRBD2	TRBJ2-1	TGTGCCATCAGTGAGTCTTTGGCGGGGGGGAATGAGCAGTTCTTC	CAISESLAGGNEQFF
NA	TRBV10-3	TRBD1	TRBJ1-2	TGTGCCATCAGTGACCGGCAGGGGGGCTATGGCTACACCTTC	CAISDRQGGYGYTF
NA	TRBV4-1	TRBD1	TRBJ1-4	TGCGCCAGCAGCCGGGGGACAGGGGTAACTGAACATCTGTTTTTT	CASSRGTGVTEHLFF
few	TRBV4-3	TRBD1	TRBJ2-1	TGCGCCAGCAGCCAAGAATGGTCCGGGACAGGGAGCAATGAGCAGTTCTTC	CASSQEWSGTGSNEQFF
NA	TRBV18	TRBD1	TRBJ2-1	TGTGCCAGCTCACCACGGCCGTCACAGGGGGCGGCAAATGAGCAGTTCTTC	CASSPRPSQGAANEQFF
NA	TRBV7-8	NA	TRBJ2-1	TGTGCCAGCAGCTTAGAAGACGGACAGAGCAGAAGAGGGCAGTTCTTC	CASSLEDGQSRRGQFF
NA	TRBV2	TRBD2	TRBJ2-2	TGTGCCAGCAGTCCGACTAGCGGGACAAACACCGGGGAGCTGTTTTTT	CASSPTSGTNTGELFF
NA	TRBV27	NA	TRBJ1-2	TGTGCCAGCAGTAAACGGGACACGCACTATGGCTACACCTTC	CASSKRDTHYGYTF
once	TRBV6-6	TRBD1	TRBJ1-3	TGTGCCAGCAGGCAGGGGGCGGACACCATATATTTT	CASRQGADTIYF
once	TRBV5-6	NA	TRBJ1-2	TGTGCCAGCTGCCTAGGGGTGGGCGGAGAAGGCTACACCTTC	CASCLGVGGEGYTF
NA	TRBV4-1	TRBD1	TRBJ1-4	TGCGCCAGCAGCCAGGCCGGGACAGGGTTCTTAAGAGAGGGTGAAAAACTGTTTTTT	CASSQAGTGFLREGEKLFF
NA	TRBV5-4	TRBD1	TRBJ1-1	TGTGCCAGCAACTTCCCCACAGGGGGCGGCACTGAAGCTTTCTTT	CASNFPTGGGTEAFF
NA	TRBV11-2	TRBD1	TRBJ1-1	TGTGCCAGCCGCAGACAGGGGCTCTTGAACACTGAAGCTTTCTTT	CASRRQGLLNTEAFF
NA	TRBV2	NA	TRBJ1-1	TGTGCCAGCAGTGAGGAGGCACAAGCTTTCTTT	CASSEEAQAFF
once	TRBV19	TRBD1	TRBJ1-2	TGTGCCAGTAGCCCGGGGACAGGTCTAAGCGGCTACACCTTC	CASSPGTGLSGYTF
few	TRBV7-2	TRBD2	TRBJ2-3	TGTGCCAGCAGCTCAGGGACTAGCGGGAGAGCAGATACGCAGTATTTT	CASSSGTSGRADTQYF
NA	TRBV18	TRBD2	TRBJ2-3	TGTGCCAGCTCACCACGGGCGGGGGGCCAGGGAGATACGCAGTATTTT	CASSPRAGGQGDTQYF
once	TRBV28	TRBD2	TRBJ2-3	TGTGCCAGCAGTTTACGGCGGGAGGGTATGTTTGCAGATACGCAGTATTTT	CASSLRREGMFADTQYF
NA	TRBV5-1	NA	TRBJ2-3	TGCGCCAGCGGCAGAGATACGCAGTATTTT	CASGRDTQYF
NA	TRBV5-6	TRBD1	TRBJ1-5	TGTGCCAGCAGCTTAACCGGGACAGGGTTCGAGCAGCCCCAGCATTTT	CASSLTGTGFEQPQHF
NA	TRBV14	TRBD2	TRBJ2-3	TGTGCCAGCAGCCAAGACAGGCTAGCGGGAGATACGCAGTATTTT	CASSQDRLAGDTQYF
NA	TRBV19	TRBD1	TRBJ1-5	TGTGCCAGTAGTATGACAGGGGCTAGCAATCAGCCCCAGCATTTT	CASSMTGASNQPQHF
once	TRBV6-6	TRBD1	TRBJ1-5	TGTGCCACCCGGACGGGGACAGGGGATCAGCCCCAGCATTTT	CATRTGTGDQPQHF
NA	TRBV27	TRBD1	TRBJ1-5	TGTGCCACCGGACAGGGGGCTCAGGGGAATCAGCCCCAGCATTTT	CATGQGAQGNQPQHF
once	TRBV27	TRBD1	TRBJ1-3	TGTGCCAGCAGTTTCGGACAGGGTTCCCGAAACACCATATATTTT	CASSFGQGSRNTIYF
NA	TRBV6-5	NA	TRBJ2-1	TGTGCCAGCAGTTACCGTTCTGGCGGGGCTAACAATGAGCAGTTCTTC	CASSYRSGGANNEQFF
NA	TRBV6-1	TRBD1	TRBJ1-4	TGTGCCAGCAGTGCCCGTCAACAGGGGGCCTATGAAAAACTGTTTTTT	CASSARQQGAYEKLFF
NA	TRBV10-1	TRBD1	TRBJ2-1	TGCGCCAGCAGTGAGGGACAGGGGGTTGAGCAGTTCTTC	CASSEGQGVEQFF
NA	TRBV7-2	TRBD1	TRBJ2-5	TGTGCCAGCAGCAACCGACAGGGAAGAAAAGAGACCCAGTACTTC	CASSNRQGRKETQYF
NA	TRBV28	NA	TRBJ1-1	TGTGCCAGCAGTCGAACAGGGAACACTGAAGCTTTCTTT	CASSRTGNTEAFF
NA	TRBV5-6	NA	TRBJ1-5	TGTGCCAGCAGCTTGGGGGCAGGTGGCAATCAGCCCCAGCATTTT	CASSLGAGGNQPQHF
NA	TRBV7-2	TRBD1	TRBJ1-2	TGTGCCAGCAGCTTGGGGACAGGGGGCCCCTATGGCTACACCTTC	CASSLGTGGPYGYTF